This entry features one T cell receptor (beta chain) sequence. Regarding treatment: roughly 19 received Ad26.COV2.S at low or high dose, single or two shots; 5 received placebo; per-sample allocation not given. Day 63 after the first vaccine or placebo injection was the time point for sampling. In the vaccine, an Ad26 vector expressed the SARS-CoV-2 spike of the Wuhan strain. The sample is drawn from a study of Ad26.COV2.S vaccination and SARS-CoV-2 variants. Assay: immunoSEQ multiplex PCR; the TCRdb copy retains only in-frame clones and omits some. The sample has 440,000 or so clones, 80% to 90% seen once; the top ten hold approximately 1.7%. This specimen was peripheral blood, taken in a trial of Ad26.COV2.S vaccine versus placebo. This sequence was found in a person between 18 and 65 years old who received the Ad26.COV2.S COVID-19 vaccine or a placebo.

The chain's CDR3 is CASSQDFGEQFF. The DNA of the CDR3 is TGCGCCAGCAGCCAAGATTTTGGTGAGCAGTTCTTC. The chain joins TRBV4-1 to TRBJ2-1, with D unclear. Per germline, CDR1 MGHRA and CDR2 YSYEKL. The V end was cut by 0 bases, the J end by 9 bases, with 6 bases between. The CDR3 totals 12 residues.